The T cell receptor beta chain under discussion was sequenced for a study of T cell responses to AZD1222 COVID-19 vaccine. The repertoire was sequenced with immunoSEQ multiplex PCR; TCRdb's copy has only in-frame clones and lacks some. The sample shows 200,000 or so clones, about 90% of them seen only once. Germline-derived CDR1 and CDR2 are SGHDN and FVKESK. The CDR3 extends over 13 amino acids. Between the trimmed V and J ends, which lost 7 bases and 6 bases, there was a span of 12 bases. The rearrangement links TRBV14 to TRBJ2-2; D possibly uses TRBD1 or TRBD2 (5 bases each). The TCR originated in an adult in good health. Specimen: peripheral blood, collected on day 0 of MenACWY control vaccination. The CDR3 is CASNPWGSGELFF. CDR3 DNA sequence: TGTGCCAGCAATCCTTGGGGGTCCGGGGAGCTGTTTTTT.